What follows are 27 T cell receptor beta chains derived from one specimen sequenced in a study of OX40 agonist ivuxolimab in advanced cancers. Produced via immunoSEQ multiplex PCR; TCRdb's table is partial and in-frame only. In the table there are 70,000 or so clones, around 89% of which are singletons. The sample in question was CD4+ or CD8+ T cells sorted from blood, obtained in a trial of the OX40 agonist ivuxolimab. These receptors were taken from an adult with an advanced solid tumor such as melanoma, head and neck, liver or kidney cancer.

This clone was found once. The same CDR3 can be traced to other DNA sequences in this sample. The genes are TRBV5-1 and TRBJ1-5, with TRBD1 as a possible D gene (6 bases). V lost 8 bases and J lost 3, with 21 bases in between. Germline CDR1 reads SGHRS; CDR2 reads YFSETQ. This CDR3 region has 16 residues. The CDR3 loop is CASSPVGDTFNQPQHF. The DNA of the CDR3 is TGCGCCAGTAGCCCAGTTGGGGACACCTTCAATCAGCCCCAGCATTTT. The full variable domain, its missing parts supplied by reference TRBV5-1 and TRBJ1-5, is KAGVTQTPRYLIKTRGQQVTLSCSPISGHRSVSWYQQTPGQGLQFLFEYFSETQRNKGNFPGRFSGRQFSNSRSEMNVSTLELGDSALYLCASSPVGDTFNQPQHFGDGTRLSIL.

CDR3 coding DNA: TGTGCCAGCAGCCCAGGAGGTAGCGGGAGGGGAAGGGAGCAGTACTTC. Its translation is CASSPGGSGRGREQYF. This chain joins TRBV11-3 and TRBJ2-7; 11 bases align to TRBD2. Germline trimming cut 5 bases from V and 7 bases from J; bases unmatched to any gene: 13. CDR1 is SGHNT and CDR2 is YENEEA in the germline V gene. The CDR3 is 16 amino acids.

The genes are TRBV6-5 and TRBJ1-2; 7 bases agree with TRBD1. Germline CDR1 MNHEY, CDR2 SVGAGI. V lost 2 bases to trimming and J lost 6 bases; unmatched junction nucleotides: 9. The CDR3 runs to 15 residues. The CDR3: CASSYGPGGQDGYTF. The DNA of the CDR3 is TGTGCCAGCAGTTACGGCCCAGGGGGGCAAGATGGCTACACCTTC.

The chain joins TRBV11-3 to TRBJ2-7; 9 nucleotides line up with TRBD1. Germline trimming cut 5 bases from V and 7 bases from J; bases unmatched to any gene: 9. CDR1 is SGHNT, CDR2 YENEEA, per germline. The CDR3 is 14 residues long. CDR3 DNA: TGTGCCAGCAGCCCCGGACAGGGGTCTGGGGAGCAGTACTTC. Residues: CASSPGQGSGEQYF.

The gene calls are TRBV30 and TRBJ1-4; perhaps TRBD1 as D (6 bases). Deletions cut 1 base from V and 3 bases from J, with 9 bases between. Germline loops: CDR1 GTSNPN, CDR2 SVGIG (reference sequence). The CDR3 is made up of 14 amino acids. CDR3: CAWSEWTANEKLFF. Written as DNA, the CDR3 is TGTGCCTGGAGTGAATGGACAGCTAATGAAAAACTGTTTTTT.

The chain recombines TRBV7-9 with TRBJ2-5; D remains ambiguous. CDR3 size: 11 residues. V lost 3 bases to trimming and J lost 1 base, with 0 bases between them. CDR1 is SEHNR and CDR2 is FQNEAQ in the germline V gene (reference sequence). The CDR3, as DNA: TGTGCCAGCAGCTTCCAAGAGACCCAGTACTTC. Its protein product is CASSFQETQYF. Complete variable domain (other parts from reference TRBV7-9 and TRBJ2-5): DTGVSQNPRHKITKRGQNVTFRCDPISEHNRLYWYRQTLGQGPEFLTYFQNEAQLEKSRLLSDRFSAERPKGSFSTLEIQRTEQGDSAMYLCASSFQETQYFGPGTRLLVL.

This clone appeared a few times. This rearrangement joins TRBV9 to TRBJ2-5, with no clear D. Germline V gives CDR1 SGDLS, CDR2 YYNGEE. The CDR3 runs 14 residues. Trimming took off 0 bases at V and 5 bases at J, with 11 bases between the two ends. DNA for the CDR3: TGTGCCAGCAGCGTAGATGGCAGGCGGGAGACCCAGTACTTC. Its translation is CASSVDGRRETQYF.

V gene TRBV19 combines with J gene TRBJ2-7; 9 bases map to TRBD1. V trimming: 4 bases; J trimming: 3 bases; junction bases outside the gene matches: 7. The CDR3 loop spans 15 amino acids. Per the germline V gene, CDR1 is LNHDA and CDR2 is SQIVND (reference sequence). The CDR3 coding sequence is TGTGCCAGTAGTACCACCAACAGGGGGCTCTACGAGCAGTACTTC. Translating it yields CASSTTNRGLYEQYF.

The chain links TRBV5-4 to TRBJ2-7, with D possibly TRBD2 on 6 matching bases. The CDR3 has 15 residues. Germline lookup yields CDR1 SGHNT and CDR2 YYREEE (reference sequence). The V and J ends lost 2 bases and 4 bases respectively, with 16 bases between them. This CDR3 reads CASSFGGSQPYEQYF. The CDR3, as DNA: TGTGCCAGCAGCTTTGGGGGGTCTCAGCCTTACGAGCAGTACTTC.

The chain has TRBV28 and TRBJ2-7; the D gene could be TRBD1 or TRBD2 (5 bases each). The germline V gene has CDR1 MDHEN and CDR2 SYDVKM. The CDR3 is 13 amino acids. With 7 bases removed from V and 6 bases from J, the gap between germline ends came to 16 bases. The CDR3 DNA sequence: TGTGCCAGCATAATAGGGACGACTGGCGAGCAGTACTTC. Its protein is CASIIGTTGEQYF.

This sequence joins TRBV19 and TRBJ1-2, with 9 bases fitting TRBD1. Per the germline V gene, CDR1 is LNHDA and CDR2 is SQIVND (reference sequence). The CDR3 runs to 16 residues. The J segment lost 2 bases and the V segment lost 4 bases, leaving 8 bases of the junction unmatched. CDR3 nucleotides: TGTGCCAGTAGTACCTTCTACAGGGGGCTGAACTATGGCTACACCTTC. It is translated as CASSTFYRGLNYGYTF.

The chain joins TRBV2 to TRBJ1-2; no clear D. The germline gives CDR1 SNHLY, CDR2 FYNNEI. The V end lost 0 bases, the J end lost 7 bases, and 6 bases lay between the germline ends. This CDR3 is 12 amino acids long. CDR3 region: CASSEARGGYTF. CDR3 bases: TGTGCCAGCAGTGAAGCGCGGGGTGGCTACACCTTC.

The chain is built from TRBV19 and TRBJ1-5, with no clear D. CDR1 and CDR2 from the germline V gene are LNHDA and SQIVND (reference sequence). V was cut by 3 bases and J by 3 bases, with 6 bases left in between. The CDR3 consists of 13 residues. For the CDR3, the DNA is TGTGCCAGTAGTATCAGTGACAATCAGCCCCAGCATTTT. This codes for CASSISDNQPQHF.

The chain recombines TRBV5-6 with TRBJ1-5, with 7 bases matching TRBD1. Germline lookup yields CDR1 SGHDT and CDR2 YYEEEE. Unmatched junction bases numbered 6, after V lost 4 bases and J lost 2 bases. This CDR3 is built from 15 residues. The CDR3 DNA reads TGTGCCAGCAGCAAGACAGGGTCTGGCAATCAGCCCCAGCATTTT. Translating gives CASSKTGSGNQPQHF. The full variable domain, in which reference TRBV5-6 and TRBJ1-5 provide the parts outside the CDR3, is DAGVTQSPTHLIKTRGQQVTLRCSPKSGHDTVSWYQQALGQGPQFIFQYYEEEERQRGNFPDRFSGHQFPNYSSELNVNALLLGDSALYLCASSKTGSGNQPQHFGDGTRLSIL.

The genes are TRBV7-9 and TRBJ2-4, with D possibly matching TRBD2 (6 bases). Trimming took off 9 bases at V and 8 bases at J, with 17 bases between the two ends. Per the germline V gene, CDR1 is SEHNR and CDR2 is FQNEAQ (reference sequence). This CDR3 spans 13 amino acids. The DNA for the CDR3 is TGTGCCAGTGGTGGGGGGAAGCAGGACATTCAGTACTTC. Its translation is CASGGGKQDIQYF.

The genes are TRBV7-6 and TRBJ2-4, with D perhaps assigned TRBD1 or TRBD2 (5 bases each). Trimming removed 0 bases from V and 3 bases from J, with 18 bases in between. The CDR3 is made up of 18 amino acids. The germline CDR1 and CDR2 sequences are SGHVS and FNYEAQ. The CDR3 protein is CASSLAMRDATGKNIQYF. In DNA, the CDR3 is TGTGCCAGCAGCTTAGCCATGAGGGACGCGACGGGCAAAAACATTCAGTACTTC. Full variable domain (remainder filled in from reference TRBV7-6 and TRBJ2-4): GAGVSQSPRYKVTKRGQDVALRCDPISGHVSLYWYRQALGQGPEFLTYFNYEAQQDKSGLPNDRFSAERPEGSISTLTIQRTEQRDSAMYRCASSLAMRDATGKNIQYFGAGTRLSVL.

The chain uses TRBV9 and TRBJ2-1; 9 bases are shared with TRBD2. Germline-derived CDR1 and CDR2 are SGDLS and YYNGEE. There are 15 residues in the CDR3. The V segment lost 0 bases and the J segment 2 bases; nucleotides outside the gene matches: 0. The CDR3 nucleotides read TGTGCCAGCAGCGTAGTAGCGGGGGCCTACAATGAGCAGTTCTTC. It translates to CASSVVAGAYNEQFF.

As concerns this clone: A read error may account for a junction end that differs from germline. The rearrangement uses TRBV27 and TRBJ1-2; D ambiguous. Germline V lookup: CDR1 MNHEY, CDR2 SMNVEV (reference sequence). The CDR3 has 14 residues. This chain's CDR3 is CASSPLLVPYDYTF. DNA for the CDR3: TGTGCCAGCAGTCCCCTCCTCGTCCCCTATGACTACACCTTC.

The V call is TRBV14, the J call TRBJ2-2, with D uncertain. Germline loops: CDR1 SGHDN, CDR2 FVKESK. This CDR3 contains 15 residues. Deletions cut 8 bases from V and 0 bases from J, with 13 bases between. The CDR3 is CASGARYTNTGELFF. In DNA form, the CDR3 reads TGTGCCAGCGGAGCGCGGTATACGAACACCGGGGAGCTGTTTTTT.

This chain links TRBV5-4 with TRBJ2-7; 15 bases agree with TRBD2. With 4 bases clipped from V and 7 bases from J, the junction kept 6 bases outside the gene matches. The length of the CDR3 is 15 residues. The germline V gene encodes CDR1 SGHNT and CDR2 YYREEE (reference sequence). CDR3 amino acids: CASSAGLAGGREQYF. The CDR3 coding sequence is TGTGCCAGCAGCGCGGGACTAGCGGGAGGAAGGGAGCAGTACTTC.

The chain couples TRBV30 to TRBJ2-1; D gene uncertain. Per germline, CDR1 GTSNPN and CDR2 SVGIG (reference sequence). Trimming took 0 bases from V and 4 from J, leaving 7 bases between them. CDR3 length equals 13 residues. CDR3 protein: CAWSVERYNEQFF. The CDR3 bases are TGTGCCTGGAGTGTAGAACGGTACAATGAGCAGTTCTTC.

The chain joins TRBV6-6 to TRBJ2-7, with D possibly being TRBD2 (6 bases). This CDR3 region has 12 residues. The germline CDR1 and CDR2 sequences are MNHNY and SVGAGI (reference sequence). Trimming removed 3 bases at V and 9 bases at J, with 12 bases between. This CDR3 reads CASSYTTGVQYF. Here the CDR3 DNA reads TGTGCCAGCAGTTATACCACGGGGGTGCAGTACTTC.

The chain uses TRBV2 and TRBJ2-7, with D possibly matching TRBD2 (7 bases). The ends were cut back, 8 bases at V and 10 bases at J, with 21 bases in the middle. This CDR3 has 13 residues. Per the germline V gene, CDR1 is SNHLY and CDR2 is FYNNEI. The CDR3 sequence is CASQGGGQGVQYF. CDR3 coding DNA: TGTGCCAGCCAAGGGGGGGGACAAGGAGTACAGTACTTC.

The V call is TRBV5-1, the J call TRBJ2-5; no firm D call. CDR1 SGHRS and CDR2 YFSETQ come from the germline V gene. V was pared by 0 bases and J by 3 bases, with 9 bases between. This CDR3 has 14 residues. The CDR3 loop is CASSLGPIKETQYF. The CDR3 DNA reads as TGCGCCAGCAGCTTGGGGCCCATAAAAGAGACCCAGTACTTC.

The chain is built from TRBV30 and TRBJ2-6; TRBD2 matches at 11 bases. V dropped 3 bases and J dropped 0; count of bases not matched to a gene: 4. Germline loops: CDR1 GTSNPN, CDR2 SVGIG (reference sequence). The CDR3 covers 17 residues. The CDR3 here is CAWRLAGAVSGANVLTF. DNA for the CDR3: TGTGCCTGGAGACTAGCGGGGGCCGTCTCTGGGGCCAACGTCCTGACTTTC.

This clone was recorded once. V and J are TRBV7-6 and TRBJ2-1, with 8 bases matching TRBD2. Germline CDR1 SGHVS, CDR2 FNYEAQ. After removal of 5 bases from V and 6 bases from J, the junction contained 9 bases not matched to a gene. This CDR3 has 15 amino acids. CDR3 protein: CASSHRWREVNEQFF. Here the CDR3 DNA reads TGTGCCAGCAGCCACCGATGGCGGGAGGTCAATGAGCAGTTCTTC. Full variable domain (outside the CDR3, taken from reference TRBV7-6 and TRBJ2-1): GAGVSQSPRYKVTKRGQDVALRCDPISGHVSLYWYRQALGQGPEFLTYFNYEAQQDKSGLPNDRFSAERPEGSISTLTIQRTEQRDSAMYRCASSHRWREVNEQFFGPGTRLTVL.

The chain joins TRBV6-6 to TRBJ2-7; tentatively, D is TRBD1 (5 bases). Germline V gene sequence: CDR1 MNHNY, CDR2 SVGAGI (reference sequence). CDR3 length: 13 amino acids. The V and J ends lost 7 bases and 0 bases respectively, with 10 bases between them. CDR3 nucleotide sequence: TGTGCCAGCATCAGGGCTAACTCCTACGAGCAGTACTTC. As protein: CASIRANSYEQYF.